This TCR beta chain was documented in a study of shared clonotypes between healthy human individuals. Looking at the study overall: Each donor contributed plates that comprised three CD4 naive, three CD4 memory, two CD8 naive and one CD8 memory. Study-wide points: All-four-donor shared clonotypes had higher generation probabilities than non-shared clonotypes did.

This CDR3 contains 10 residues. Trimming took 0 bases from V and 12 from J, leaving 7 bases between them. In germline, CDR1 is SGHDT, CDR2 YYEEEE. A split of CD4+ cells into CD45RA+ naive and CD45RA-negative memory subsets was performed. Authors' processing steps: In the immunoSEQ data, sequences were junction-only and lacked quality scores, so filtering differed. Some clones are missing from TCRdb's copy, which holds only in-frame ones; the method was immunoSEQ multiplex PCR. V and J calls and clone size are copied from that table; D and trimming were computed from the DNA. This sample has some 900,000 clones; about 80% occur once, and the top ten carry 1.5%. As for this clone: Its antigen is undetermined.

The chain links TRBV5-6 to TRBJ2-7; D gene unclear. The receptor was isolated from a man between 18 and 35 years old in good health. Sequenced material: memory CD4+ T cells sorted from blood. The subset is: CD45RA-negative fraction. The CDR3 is CASSLESTYF. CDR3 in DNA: TGTGCCAGCAGCTTGGAAAGTACGTACTTC.